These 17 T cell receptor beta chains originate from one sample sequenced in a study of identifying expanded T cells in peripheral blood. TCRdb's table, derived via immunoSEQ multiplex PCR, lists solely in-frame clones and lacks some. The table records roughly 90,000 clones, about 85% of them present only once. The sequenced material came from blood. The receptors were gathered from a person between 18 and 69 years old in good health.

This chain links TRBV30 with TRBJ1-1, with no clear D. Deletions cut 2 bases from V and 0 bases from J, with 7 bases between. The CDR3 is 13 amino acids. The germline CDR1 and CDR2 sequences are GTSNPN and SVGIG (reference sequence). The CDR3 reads CAWSSWLNTEAFF. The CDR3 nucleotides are TGTGCCTGGAGTAGTTGGTTGAACACTGAAGCTTTCTTT.

As DNA, the CDR3 is TGCAGCGTTGCAGGGTTAGAGACCCAGTACTTC. Encoded protein: CSVAGLETQYF. The genes are TRBV29-1 and TRBJ2-5, with D maybe TRBD1 (5 bases). Looked up from germline, CDR1 is SQVTM and CDR2 is ANQGSEA. Trimming stripped 4 bases from V and 4 bases from J, with 7 bases between. The CDR3 is 11 residues long.

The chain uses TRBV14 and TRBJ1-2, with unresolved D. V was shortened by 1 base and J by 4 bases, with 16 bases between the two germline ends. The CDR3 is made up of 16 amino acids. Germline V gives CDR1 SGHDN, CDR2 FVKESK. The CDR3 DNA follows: TGTGCCAGCAGCCAAGCCCGGGATCCCAGAGGCTATGGCTACACCTTC. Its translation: CASSQARDPRGYGYTF.

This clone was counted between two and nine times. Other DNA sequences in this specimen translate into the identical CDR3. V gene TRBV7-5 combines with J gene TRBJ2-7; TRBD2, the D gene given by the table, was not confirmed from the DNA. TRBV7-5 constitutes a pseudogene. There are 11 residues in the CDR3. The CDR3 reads CARSFTWEQYF. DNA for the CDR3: TGTGCCAGAAGCTTTACTTGGGAGCAGTACTTC.

Written as DNA, the CDR3 is TGTGCCAGCAGCTTGGACAGATTTCTATCTGAAGCTTTCTTT. Its protein is CASSLDRFLSEAFF. The V gene is TRBV7-8, the J gene TRBJ1-1; the D gene is possibly TRBD1 (6 bases). Trimming removed 3 bases from V and 6 bases from J, with 14 bases in between. Germline CDR1 reads SGHVS; CDR2 reads FQNEAQ. CDR3 length: 14 amino acids.

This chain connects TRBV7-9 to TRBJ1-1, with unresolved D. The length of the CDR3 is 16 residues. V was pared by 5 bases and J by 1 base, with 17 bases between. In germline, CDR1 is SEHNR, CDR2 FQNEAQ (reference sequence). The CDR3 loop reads CASSPGRSSGNTEAFF. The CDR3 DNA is TGTGCCAGCAGCCCAGGTAGGTCTTCCGGGAACACTGAAGCTTTCTTT.

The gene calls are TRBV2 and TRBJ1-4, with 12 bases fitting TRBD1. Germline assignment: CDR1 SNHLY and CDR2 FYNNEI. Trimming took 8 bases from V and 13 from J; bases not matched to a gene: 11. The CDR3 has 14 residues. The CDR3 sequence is CASSWRGQGARLFF. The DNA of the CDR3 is TGTGCCAGCTCGTGGAGGGGACAGGGGGCGCGACTGTTTTTT.

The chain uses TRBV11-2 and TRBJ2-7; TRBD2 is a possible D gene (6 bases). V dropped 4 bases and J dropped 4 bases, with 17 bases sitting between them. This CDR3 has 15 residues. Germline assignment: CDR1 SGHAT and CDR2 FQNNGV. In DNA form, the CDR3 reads TGTGCCAGCAGCTCCTTGATGGGGAGGTTTTACGAGCAGTACTTC. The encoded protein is CASSSLMGRFYEQYF.

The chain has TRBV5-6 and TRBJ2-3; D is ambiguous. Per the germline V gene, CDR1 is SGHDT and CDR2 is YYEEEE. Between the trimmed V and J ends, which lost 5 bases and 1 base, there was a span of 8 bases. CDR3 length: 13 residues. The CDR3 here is CASSPEGTDTQYF. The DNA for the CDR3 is TGTGCCAGCAGTCCCGAGGGCACAGATACGCAGTATTTT.

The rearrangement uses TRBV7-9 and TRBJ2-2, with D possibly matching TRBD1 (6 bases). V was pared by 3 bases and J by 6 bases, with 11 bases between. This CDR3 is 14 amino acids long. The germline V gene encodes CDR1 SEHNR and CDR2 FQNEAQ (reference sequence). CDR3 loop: CASSFSGAAGELFF. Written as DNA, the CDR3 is TGTGCCAGCAGCTTTTCAGGGGCCGCCGGGGAGCTGTTTTTT.

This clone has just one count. CDR3 coding DNA: TGTGCCAGTTCTGAATACTCCTACGAGCAGTACTTC. Its translation is CASSEYSYEQYF. V and J are TRBV19 and TRBJ2-7, with no clear D. The CDR3 spans 12 residues. V was trimmed by 8 bases and J by 0 bases, leaving 8 bases between them. Germline V lookup: CDR1 LNHDA, CDR2 SQIVND (reference sequence).

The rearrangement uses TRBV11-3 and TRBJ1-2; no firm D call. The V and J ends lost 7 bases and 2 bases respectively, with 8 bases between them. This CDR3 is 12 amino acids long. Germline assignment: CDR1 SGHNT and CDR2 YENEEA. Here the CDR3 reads CASTAENYGYTF. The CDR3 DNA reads TGTGCCAGCACAGCGGAAAACTATGGCTACACCTTC.

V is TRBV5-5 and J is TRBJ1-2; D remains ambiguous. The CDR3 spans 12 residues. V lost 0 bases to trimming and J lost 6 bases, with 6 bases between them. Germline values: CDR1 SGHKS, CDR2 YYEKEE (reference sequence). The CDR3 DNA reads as TGTGCCAGCAGCTTGGACAGAGATGGCTACACCTTC. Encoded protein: CASSLDRDGYTF.

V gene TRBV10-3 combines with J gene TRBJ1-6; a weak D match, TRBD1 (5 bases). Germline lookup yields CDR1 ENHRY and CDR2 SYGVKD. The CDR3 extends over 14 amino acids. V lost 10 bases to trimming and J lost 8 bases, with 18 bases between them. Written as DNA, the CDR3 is TGTGCCACGGCCACCACGGGGGGGGATTCACCCCTCCACTTT. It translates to CATATTGGDSPLHF.

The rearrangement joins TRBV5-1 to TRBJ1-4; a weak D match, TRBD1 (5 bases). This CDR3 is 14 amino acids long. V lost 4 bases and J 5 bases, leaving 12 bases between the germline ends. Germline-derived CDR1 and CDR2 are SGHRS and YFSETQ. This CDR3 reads CASSKDTGNEKLFF. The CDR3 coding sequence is TGCGCCAGCAGCAAAGACACAGGAAATGAAAAACTGTTTTTT.

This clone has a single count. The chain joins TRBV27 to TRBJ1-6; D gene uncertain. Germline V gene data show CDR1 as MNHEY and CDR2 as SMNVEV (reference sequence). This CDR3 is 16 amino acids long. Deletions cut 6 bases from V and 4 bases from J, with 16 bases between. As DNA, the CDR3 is TGTGCCAGCAGCCGGACCCGAGCCTCATATAATTCACCCCTCCACTTT. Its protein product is CASSRTRASYNSPLHF.

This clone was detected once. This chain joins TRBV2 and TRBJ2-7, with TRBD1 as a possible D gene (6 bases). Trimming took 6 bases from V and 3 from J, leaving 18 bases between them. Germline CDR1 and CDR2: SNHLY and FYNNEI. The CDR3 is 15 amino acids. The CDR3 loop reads CASRHRVLSNYEQYF. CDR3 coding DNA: TGTGCCAGCAGACACAGGGTTCTCTCCAACTACGAGCAGTACTTC.